Listed below are T cell receptor beta chains from one sample, sequenced in a study of blood T cell repertoires in COVID-19. This table comes from immunoSEQ multiplex PCR, and its TCRdb copy is limited to in-frame clones, with some not included. The sample records under 200,000 clones, under 90% being singletons. The sample comprised peripheral blood. The receptors stem from a woman aged 70 to 79 with COVID-19, enrolled during active disease. The CDR3 runs from the conserved cysteine through the conserved F or W. The order of the fields is V gene, clone size, J gene, CDR3 protein. A clone size is listed for some rows: how often the clone was seen (once, few, many), or a class if it is expanded.

V gene: TRBV19
clone size: .
J gene: TRBJ2-3
CDR3 protein: CASTGQAGTDTQYF

V gene: TRBV19
clone size: .
J gene: TRBJ1-5
CDR3 protein: CASSFGTGNQPQHF

V gene: TRBV6-5
clone size: .
J gene: TRBJ1-1
CDR3 protein: CASRPGLINTEAFF

V gene: TRBV5-6
clone size: .
J gene: TRBJ1-2
CDR3 protein: CASSLELARLVDGYTF

V gene: TRBV18
clone size: few
J gene: TRBJ1-3
CDR3 protein: CASSTDPSGNTIYF

V gene: TRBV7-9
clone size: .
J gene: TRBJ2-1
CDR3 protein: CASSLGAGDPIKGQFF

V gene: TRBV6-5
clone size: .
J gene: TRBJ1-5
CDR3 protein: CASSSTGGQPQHF

V gene: TRBV29-1
clone size: .
J gene: TRBJ1-3
CDR3 protein: CSASGDLSGNTIYF

V gene: TRBV3-1/TRBV3-2
clone size: .
J gene: TRBJ2-5
CDR3 protein: CASSQDARGGGRGTQYF

V gene: TRBV28
clone size: few
J gene: TRBJ2-5
CDR3 protein: CASIDNPPGFDTQYF

V gene: TRBV5-6
clone size: .
J gene: TRBJ2-1
CDR3 protein: CASSSGDRGGQFF

V gene: TRBV28
clone size: .
J gene: TRBJ2-7
CDR3 protein: CASSFEGGRQGQYF

V gene: TRBV18
clone size: .
J gene: TRBJ1-5
CDR3 protein: CASSPGQGAYSNQPQHF

V gene: TRBV5-5
clone size: .
J gene: TRBJ2-7
CDR3 protein: CASSLRGPPDEQYF

V gene: TRBV28
clone size: .
J gene: TRBJ2-5
CDR3 protein: CASTRQGGAWATQYF

V gene: TRBV28
clone size: .
J gene: TRBJ2-7
CDR3 protein: CASSLSGTRYEQYF

V gene: TRBV27
clone size: .
J gene: TRBJ2-1
CDR3 protein: CASSFTPGRNEQFF

V gene: TRBV19
clone size: once
J gene: TRBJ2-2
CDR3 protein: CASSGGGLNTGELFF

V gene: TRBV6-5
clone size: .
J gene: TRBJ2-7
CDR3 protein: CASRTPGQNYEQYF

V gene: TRBV5-1
clone size: .
J gene: TRBJ1-4
CDR3 protein: CASSPFALQEGNEKLFF

V gene: TRBV3-1/TRBV3-2
clone size: .
J gene: TRBJ2-7
CDR3 protein: CASSLESRYEQYF

V gene: TRBV28
clone size: few
J gene: TRBJ1-3
CDR3 protein: CASSSPPYSGNTIYF

V gene: TRBV16
clone size: few
J gene: TRBJ1-2
CDR3 protein: CASSQLEQGIHTF

V gene: TRBV10-1
clone size: .
J gene: TRBJ2-2
CDR3 protein: CASSARGLAGNTGELFF

V gene: TRBV5-4
clone size: .
J gene: TRBJ1-5
CDR3 protein: CASSRDRDQPQHF

V gene: TRBV9
clone size: .
J gene: TRBJ2-5
CDR3 protein: CASSPKRAGETQYF

V gene: TRBV6-5
clone size: .
J gene: TRBJ1-1
CDR3 protein: CASSYQGLMTEAFF

V gene: TRBV3-1/TRBV3-2
clone size: .
J gene: TRBJ1-5
CDR3 protein: CASSPSAPGTGNNQPQHF

V gene: TRBV6-1
clone size: .
J gene: TRBJ2-7
CDR3 protein: CASSEERLAGYEQYF